A single T cell receptor beta chain is shown here with its context. This entry is derived from a study of blood T cell repertoires in COVID-19. Study overall: There were acute and convalescent COVID-19 samples, and they came from the United States, Italy and Spain.

In the authors' workflow: The assay estimated nucleated cells by amplifying reference gene primers. Using immunoSEQ multiplex PCR, the repertoire was profiled, and TCRdb retains in-frame clones only, with some absent. Clone size and V and J calls were adopted from that table, with D and trimming inferred from the DNA. Among 55,000 to 80,000 clones listed, around 82% were seen once. This CDR3 comprises 15 residues. V gave up 0 bases and J gave up 0 bases, with 11 bases separating them. Germline values: CDR1 GTSNPN, CDR2 SVGIG (reference sequence). The sequenced sample was peripheral blood. This receptor was identified in a human donor in a cohort sampled during active COVID-19. The rearrangement uses TRBV30 and TRBJ1-1, with D uncertain. CDR3 residues: CAWSVLGLMNTEAFF. CDR3 DNA sequence: TGTGCCTGGAGTGTACTAGGGCTAATGAACACTGAAGCTTTCTTT.